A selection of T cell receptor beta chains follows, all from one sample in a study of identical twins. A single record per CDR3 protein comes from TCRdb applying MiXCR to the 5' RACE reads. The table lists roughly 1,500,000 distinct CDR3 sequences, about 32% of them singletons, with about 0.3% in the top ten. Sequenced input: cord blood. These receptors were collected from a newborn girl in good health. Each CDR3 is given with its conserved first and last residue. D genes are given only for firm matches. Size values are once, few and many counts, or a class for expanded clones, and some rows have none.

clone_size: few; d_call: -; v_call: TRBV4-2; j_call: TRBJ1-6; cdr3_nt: TGTGCCAGCAGCCAAGATCCGGGCAGGGTGAATTCACCCCTCCACTTT; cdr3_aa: CASSQDPGRVNSPLHF
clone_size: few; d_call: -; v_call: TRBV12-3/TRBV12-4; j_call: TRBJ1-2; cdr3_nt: TGTGCCAGCAGTTCAACCCCGACAGGTCCCTATGGCTACACCTTC; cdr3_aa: CASSSTPTGPYGYTF
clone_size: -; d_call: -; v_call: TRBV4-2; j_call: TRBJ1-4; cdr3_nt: TGTGCCAGCAGCCAAGGCCTGGAAGGGGAACTGTTTTTT; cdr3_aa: CASSQGLEGELFF
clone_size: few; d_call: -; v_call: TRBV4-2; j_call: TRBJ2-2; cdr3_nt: TGTGCCAGCAGCCAAGGTCTGGAGGCGAACGGGGAGCTGTTTTTT; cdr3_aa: CASSQGLEANGELFF
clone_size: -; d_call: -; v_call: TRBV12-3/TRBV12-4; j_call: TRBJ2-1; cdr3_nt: TGTGCCAGCAGTTTTTGGACAGTCTCCAATGGGGGTGAGCAGTTCTTC; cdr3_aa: CASSFWTVSNGGEQFF
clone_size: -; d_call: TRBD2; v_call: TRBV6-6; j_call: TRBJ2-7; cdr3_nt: TGTGCCAGCAGTTACACTAGCGGCTACAATGAGCAGTACTTC; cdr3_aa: CASSYTSGYNEQYF
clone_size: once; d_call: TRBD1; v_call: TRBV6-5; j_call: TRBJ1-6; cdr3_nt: TGTGTCAGCAGTTACTCCCGGACAGGGAGAAATTCACCCCTCCACTTT; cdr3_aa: CVSSYSRTGRNSPLHF
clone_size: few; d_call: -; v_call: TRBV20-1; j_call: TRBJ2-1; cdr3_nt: TGCAGTGCTAGAGGCCAGCAAAGCGGGCACTACAATGAGCAGTTCTTC; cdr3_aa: CSARGQQSGHYNEQFF
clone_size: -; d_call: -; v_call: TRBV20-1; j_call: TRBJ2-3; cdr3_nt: TGCAGTGCCAAATTCCGGACTAGCACAGATACGCAGTATTTT; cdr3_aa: CSAKFRTSTDTQYF
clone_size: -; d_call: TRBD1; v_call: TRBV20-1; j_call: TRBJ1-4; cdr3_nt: TGCAGTGCCGAAGGGACAGGGGGCGAGGATGAAAAACTGTTTTTT; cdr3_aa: CSAEGTGGEDEKLFF
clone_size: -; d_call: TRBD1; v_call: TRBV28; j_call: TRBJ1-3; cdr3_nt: TGTGCCAGCAGTACGGGACAGAGCTCTGGAAACACCATATATTTT; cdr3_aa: CASSTGQSSGNTIYF
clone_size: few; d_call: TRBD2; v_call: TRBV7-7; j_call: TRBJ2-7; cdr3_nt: TGTGCTAGCAGCCCCACGACTAGCGGGCGCTACGAGCAGTACTTC; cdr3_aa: CASSPTTSGRYEQYF
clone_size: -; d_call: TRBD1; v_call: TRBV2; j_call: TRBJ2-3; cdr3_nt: TGTGCCAGCACCCTCACAGGGGTTAGGACAGATACGCAGTATTTT; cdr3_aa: CASTLTGVRTDTQYF
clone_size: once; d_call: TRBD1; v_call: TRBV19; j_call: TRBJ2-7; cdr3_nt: TGTGCCAGTGCGGCAGGGGGTGTCTACGAGCAGTACTTC; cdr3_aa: CASAAGGVYEQYF
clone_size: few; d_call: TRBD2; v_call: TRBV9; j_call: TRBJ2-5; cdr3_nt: TGTGCCAGCAGCGTAGAGGGCTTGGGACTAGCGGGGAAATTCCAAGAGACCCAGTACTTC; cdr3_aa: CASSVEGLGLAGKFQETQYF
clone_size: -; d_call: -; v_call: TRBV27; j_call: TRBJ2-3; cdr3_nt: TGTGCCAGCACGGGGGAAACAGATACGCAGTATTTT; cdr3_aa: CASTGETDTQYF
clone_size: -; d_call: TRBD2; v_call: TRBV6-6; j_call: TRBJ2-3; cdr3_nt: TGTGCCAGCAGTTCCCTCCGGACTAGCGGGAGCACAGATACGCAGTATTTT; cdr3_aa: CASSSLRTSGSTDTQYF
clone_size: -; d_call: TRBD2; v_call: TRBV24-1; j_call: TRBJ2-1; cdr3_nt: TGTGCCACCAGTGGAATAGCGGGTTACAATGAGCAGTTCTTC; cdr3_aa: CATSGIAGYNEQFF
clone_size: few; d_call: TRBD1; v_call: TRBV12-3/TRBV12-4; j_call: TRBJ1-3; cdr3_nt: TGTGCCAGCACCCTTAAAGGGACAGGGAAGAGAAACACCATATATTTT; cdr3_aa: CASTLKGTGKRNTIYF
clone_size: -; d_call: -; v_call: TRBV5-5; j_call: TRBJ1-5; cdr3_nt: TGTGCCAGCAGCTTGCAAGTTTATAGCAATCAGCCCCAGCATTTT; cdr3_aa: CASSLQVYSNQPQHF
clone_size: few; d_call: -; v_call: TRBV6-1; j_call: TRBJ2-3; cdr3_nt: TGTGCCAGCAGTGAACGGAGGGCAGGAGATACAGATACGCAGTATTTT; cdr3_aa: CASSERRAGDTDTQYF
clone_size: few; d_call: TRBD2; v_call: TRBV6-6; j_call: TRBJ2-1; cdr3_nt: TGTGCCAGCAGTTACGGGGTAGCGGGGTACAATGAGCAGTTCTTC; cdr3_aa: CASSYGVAGYNEQFF
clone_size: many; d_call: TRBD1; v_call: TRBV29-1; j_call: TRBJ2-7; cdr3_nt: TGCAGCGTGGCAGGGACAGGGAGCTCCTACGAGCAGTACTTC; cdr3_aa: CSVAGTGSSYEQYF
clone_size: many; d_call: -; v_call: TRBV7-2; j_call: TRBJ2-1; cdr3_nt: TGTGCCAGCAGTTTACGTGGGGACAATGAGCAGTTCTTC; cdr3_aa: CASSLRGDNEQFF
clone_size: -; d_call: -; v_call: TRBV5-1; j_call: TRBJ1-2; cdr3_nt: TGCGCCAGCAGCTTGGACCAACTGAAGTATGACTACACCTTC; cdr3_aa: CASSLDQLKYDYTF
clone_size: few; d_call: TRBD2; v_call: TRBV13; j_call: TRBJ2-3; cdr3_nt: TGTGCCAGCAGCGACTCTAGCGGTCCTAGCACAGATACGCAGTATTTT; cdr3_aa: CASSDSSGPSTDTQYF
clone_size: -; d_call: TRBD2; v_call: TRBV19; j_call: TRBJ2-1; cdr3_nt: TGTGCCAGTAATCCGGGACTAGCGGGCGGTGAGCAGTTCTTC; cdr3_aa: CASNPGLAGGEQFF
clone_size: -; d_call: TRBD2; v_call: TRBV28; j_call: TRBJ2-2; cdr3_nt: TGTGCCAGCAGTCCGGGACTAGCCAGGGGCACCGGGGAGCTGTTTTTT; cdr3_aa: CASSPGLARGTGELFF
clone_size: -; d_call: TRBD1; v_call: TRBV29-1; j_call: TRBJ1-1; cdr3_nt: TGCAGCCCAAACGACAGGGGGCCGACTGAAGCTTTCTTT; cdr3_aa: CSPNDRGPTEAFF
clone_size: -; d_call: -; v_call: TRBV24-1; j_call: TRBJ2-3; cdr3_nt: TGTGCCACCAGTTTTCAGGGGGGCCCCACAGATATGCAGTATTTT; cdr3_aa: CATSFQGGPTDMQYF
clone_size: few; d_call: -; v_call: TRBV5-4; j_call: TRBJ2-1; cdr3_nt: TGTGCCAGCAGCTTGGCCCAACAGTTAGGCTCCTACAATGAGCAGTTCTTC; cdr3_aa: CASSLAQQLGSYNEQFF
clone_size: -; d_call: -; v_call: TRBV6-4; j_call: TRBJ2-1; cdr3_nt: TGTGCCAGCAGTGAAAGGGACCCGAGCTCCTACAATGAGCAGTTCTTC; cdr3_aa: CASSERDPSSYNEQFF
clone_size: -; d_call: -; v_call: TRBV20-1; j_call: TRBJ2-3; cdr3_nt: TGCAGTTCCACTCGTACGGGCCCCACAGATACGCAGTATTTT; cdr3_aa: CSSTRTGPTDTQYF
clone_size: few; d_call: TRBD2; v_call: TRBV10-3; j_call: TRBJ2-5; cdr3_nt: TGTGCCATCAATAGCGGGGGTGATGATGAGCAGTACTTC; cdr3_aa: CAINSGGDDEQYF
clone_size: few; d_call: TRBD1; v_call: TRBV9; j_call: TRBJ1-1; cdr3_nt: TGTGCCGGCAGCGTAGGGGGCGCGGGCACTGAAGCTTTCTTT; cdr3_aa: CAGSVGGAGTEAFF
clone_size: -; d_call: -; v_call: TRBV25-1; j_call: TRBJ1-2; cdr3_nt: TGTGCCAGCAGTGAGGTCAACAACTATGGCTACACCTTC; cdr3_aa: CASSEVNNYGYTF
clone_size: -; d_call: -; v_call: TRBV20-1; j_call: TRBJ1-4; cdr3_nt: TGCAGTGCTCCGGGCTATAATGAAAAACTGTTTTTT; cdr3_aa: CSAPGYNEKLFF
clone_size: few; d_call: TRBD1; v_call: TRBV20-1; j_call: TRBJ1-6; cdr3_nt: TGCAGTGCTAGAGAGAGCCGGACAGGGGAGTATAATTCACCCCTCCACTTT; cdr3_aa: CSARESRTGEYNSPLHF
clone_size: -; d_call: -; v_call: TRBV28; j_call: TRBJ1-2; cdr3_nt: TGTGCCAGCGCGGACGGATCGACGCTAGACTACACCTTC; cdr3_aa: CASADGSTLDYTF
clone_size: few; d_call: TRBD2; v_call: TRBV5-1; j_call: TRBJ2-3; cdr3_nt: TGCGCCAGCAGCTTGAACCCAGCGGGGAGGAGCACAGATACGCAGTATTTT; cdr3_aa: CASSLNPAGRSTDTQYF